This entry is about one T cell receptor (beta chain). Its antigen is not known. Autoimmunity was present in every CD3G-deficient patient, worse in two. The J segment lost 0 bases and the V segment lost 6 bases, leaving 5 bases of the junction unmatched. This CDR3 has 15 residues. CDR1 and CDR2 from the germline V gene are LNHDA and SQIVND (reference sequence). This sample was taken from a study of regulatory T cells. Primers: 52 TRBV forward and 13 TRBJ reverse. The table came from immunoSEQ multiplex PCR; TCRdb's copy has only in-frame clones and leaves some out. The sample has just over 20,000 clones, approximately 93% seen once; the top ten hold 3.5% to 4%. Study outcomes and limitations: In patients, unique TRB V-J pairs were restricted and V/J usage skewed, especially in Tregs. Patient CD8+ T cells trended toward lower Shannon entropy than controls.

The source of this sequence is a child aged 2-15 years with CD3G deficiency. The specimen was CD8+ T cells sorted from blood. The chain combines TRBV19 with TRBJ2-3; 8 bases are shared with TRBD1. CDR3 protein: CASSRQGWSTDTQYF. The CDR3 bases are TGTGCCAGTAGCCGACAGGGGTGGAGCACAGATACGCAGTATTTT.